This T cell receptor beta chain was captured by sequencing in a study of shared clonotypes between healthy human individuals (dated by TCRdb to the early 2020s). As for the study more broadly: Three men and a couple of women, aged 18 to 49 years, made up the cohort. To increase sequencing depth and limit assay-specific biases, different laboratories used diverse techniques to prepare libraries and sequence TCR repertoires. To estimate repertoire size and how much clonotypes are shared between individuals, the study performed deep sequencing of blood TCR repertoires from a few healthy adults. Each donor's leukapheresis produced roughly between roughly 0.9 and 9 billion PBMCs. For each donor, CD4 naive and CD4 memory were each run on three plates, CD8 naive on two plates, and CD8 memory on one plate.

Donors were healthy HIV-negative adults with no recently reported acute infections or vaccinations. Every donor was a Caucasian adult living in Nashville, Tennessee, USA. CD4+ T cells were enriched through magnetic negative selection, after which naive cells were positively selected on CD45RA and the remaining negative fraction served as the memory subset. Blood was obtained by leukapheresis, after which PBMCs were separated by Ficoll-Histopaque density gradient centrifugation and cryopreserved in liquid nitrogen vapor phase. Analytical flow cytometry was used to check the purity and quantity of each magnetically sorted T cell population. From each sorted fraction, genomic DNA was isolated and quantified by UV absorbance on a Nanodrop 2000c. As concerns this clone: No antigen is known for it. Base qualities are not recorded, but no much larger clone differs from it by a single base.

The paper as a whole reports these results and caveats: Even with the large sequencing depth, rarefaction of the sorted-subset datasets indicated that sequencing was incomplete. Pairwise subsampling led to the expectation that sequencing depth would affect the degree of clonotype sharing among donors. Sampling was restricted to blood, and TCR repertoires in tissues likely differ from the TCR repertoires found in blood. Because the study included only a small number of donors, the genetic and exposure-history diversity represented was limited. Across four donors, 5% to 6% of naive CD4, 3.5% of naive CD8, under 2.5% of memory CD4, and 0.4% of memory CD8 clonotypes were shared. Compared with non-shared clonotypes, clonotypes shared by all four sorted-subset donors had higher generation probabilities. Larger estimated clonotype richness was generally found for naive subsets than for memory subsets.

Using the deep immunoSEQ assay, TCR CDR3 regions were amplified from genomic DNA by multiplex PCR. Genomic DNA extracted from each cell subset was distributed evenly over all wells of several immunoSEQ 96-well plates, and each plate served as one replicate. For sorted subsets, about 200 ng genomic DNA, equal to tens of thousands of T cell genomes, was loaded into each replicate PCR. The purified libraries were quantified using a Qubit 3.0 fluorometer, sized with a Bioanalyzer 2100, and then quantified again using the KAPA Library Quantification kit. A separate single-read 150-cycle Illumina NextSeq 550 flow cell was used to sequence each immunoSEQ 96-well plate. The published analysis was carried out like this. Because only junctional sequences without quality scores were contained in the immunoSEQ output, filtering matching that applied to full-length reads could not be performed. To assign V/J genes and CDR3, sequences were annotated against IMGT germline references using PyIR, a Python wrapper for IgBLAST v1.9. Any read was removed if the V/J assignment was weak (E-value above 1e-6), the CDR3 was missing, or the read contained stop codons, out-of-frame junctions, or ambiguous translated residues. V3J clonotypes were defined as sequences sharing the same inferred V gene, J gene, and CDR3 amino acid sequence. Percentage overlap between repertoires was calculated by dividing the number of shared unique clonotypes by the size of the smaller repertoire. Richness of each repertoire was evaluated using RTK rarefaction, the Chao1 estimator, and Recon v2.1 estimates of unobserved clonotypes. Generation probabilities for all TCRbeta clonotypes obtained by the gDNA method from four donors were computed using OLGA. TCRdb re-hosts the immuneACCESS table, in-frame sequences only. Its copies lack some clones; in the studies checked, an unresolved V gene accounts for under half of them, and the cause for the rest is not known. From that table come the V and J calls and clone size; the DNA was used to work out D and trimming. For this sample the table gives around 700,000 clones, of which roughly 72% were detected only once. Around 1.8% of the sample is in the top ten clones.

V is shortened by 1 base, J by 0 bases, and the region joining them spans 9 bases. The CDR3 covers 15 residues, taking in both the cysteine and the phenylalanine. The entry retains the CDR3 DNA only, 45 bases that are in frame from base 1. The germline V gene yields MGHRA for CDR1 and YSYEKL for CDR2. What was sequenced was memory CD4+ T cells sorted from blood. Per the publication, the cell subset or site label means: CD45RA-negative fraction. This clonotype originated in a woman aged 30 to 39 in good health. The chain was built from TRBV4-1 and TRBJ1-1; TRBD1 is a possible D gene, resting on 5 matching bases. The bases read TGCGCCAGCAGCCAAGTGGGCAGGGTGAACACTGAAGCTTTCTTT. This sequence encodes CASSQVGRVNTEAFF.